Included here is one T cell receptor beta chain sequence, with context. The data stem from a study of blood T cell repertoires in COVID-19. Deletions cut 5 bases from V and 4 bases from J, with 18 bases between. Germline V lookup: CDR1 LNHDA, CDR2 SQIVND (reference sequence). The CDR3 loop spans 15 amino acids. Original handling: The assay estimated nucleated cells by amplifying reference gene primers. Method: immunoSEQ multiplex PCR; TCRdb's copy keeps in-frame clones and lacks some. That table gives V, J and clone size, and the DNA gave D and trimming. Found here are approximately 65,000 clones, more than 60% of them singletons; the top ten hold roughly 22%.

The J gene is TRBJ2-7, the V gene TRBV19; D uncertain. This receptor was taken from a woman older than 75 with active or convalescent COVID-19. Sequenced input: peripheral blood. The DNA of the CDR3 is TGTGCCAGTAGTCCCCTCTTGGCAGGTCCGTACGAGCAGTACTTC. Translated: CASSPLLAGPYEQYF.